This TCR beta chain was recovered during a study of Tregs in tolerant kidney transplant recipients. V was shortened by 4 bases and J by 0 bases, with 16 bases between the two germline ends. The CDR3 consists of 16 residues. Germline assignment: CDR1 MNHEY and CDR2 SMNVEV (reference sequence). Sequencing used immunoSEQ multiplex PCR; TCRdb keeps in-frame clones, though not all of them. This sample has under 100,000 clones, with more than 90% found just once. CD4+CD25+CD127- Tregs, CD4+CD25- non-Tregs, CD4 and CD8 cells were sorted. The receptor was isolated from a human donor in good health. V and J are TRBV27 and TRBJ2-7; unclear D gene. Specimen: CD8+ T cells from blood. The CDR3 DNA reads TGTGCCAGCAGTTATCGGTGGCCGACGGGCTCCTACGAGCAGTACTTC. It translates to CASSYRWPTGSYEQYF.